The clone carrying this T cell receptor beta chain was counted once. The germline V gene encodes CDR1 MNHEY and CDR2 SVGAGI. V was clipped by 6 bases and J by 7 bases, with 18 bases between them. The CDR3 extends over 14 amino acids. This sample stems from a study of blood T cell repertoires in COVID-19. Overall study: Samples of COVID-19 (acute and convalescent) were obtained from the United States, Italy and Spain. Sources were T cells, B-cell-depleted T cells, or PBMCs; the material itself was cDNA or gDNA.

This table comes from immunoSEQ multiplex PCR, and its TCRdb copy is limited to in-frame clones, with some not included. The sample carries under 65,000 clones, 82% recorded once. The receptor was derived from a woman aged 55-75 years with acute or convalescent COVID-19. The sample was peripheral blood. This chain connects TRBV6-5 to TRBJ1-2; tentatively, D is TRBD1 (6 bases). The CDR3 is CASSPRPGDGGYTF. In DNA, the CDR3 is TGTGCCAGCAGCCCGCGTCCAGGGGATGGTGGCTACACCTTC.